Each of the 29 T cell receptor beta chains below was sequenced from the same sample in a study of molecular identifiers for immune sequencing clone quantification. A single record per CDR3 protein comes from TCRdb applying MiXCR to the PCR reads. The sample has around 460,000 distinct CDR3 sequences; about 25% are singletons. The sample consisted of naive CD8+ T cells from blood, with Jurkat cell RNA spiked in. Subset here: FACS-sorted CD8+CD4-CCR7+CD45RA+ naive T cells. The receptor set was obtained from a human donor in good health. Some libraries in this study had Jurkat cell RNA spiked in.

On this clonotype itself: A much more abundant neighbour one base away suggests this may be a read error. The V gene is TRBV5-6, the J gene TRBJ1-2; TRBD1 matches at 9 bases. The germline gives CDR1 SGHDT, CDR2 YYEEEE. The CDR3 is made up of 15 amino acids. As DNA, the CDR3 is TGTGCCAGCGGCTTGGAACAGGGGGCAAACTATGGCTACACCTTC. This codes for CASGLEQGANYGYTF. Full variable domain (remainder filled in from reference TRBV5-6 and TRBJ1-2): DAGVTQSPTHLIKTRGQQVTLRCSPKSGHDTVSWYQQALGQGPQFIFQYYEEEERQRGNFPDRFSGHQFPNYSSELNVNALLLGDSALYLCASGLEQGANYGYTFGSGTRLTVV.

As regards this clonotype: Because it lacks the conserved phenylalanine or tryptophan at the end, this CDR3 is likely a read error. Here the CDR3 reads CAWSETGPANEKLFL. CDR3 sequence (DNA): TGTGCCTGGAGTGAAACGGGACCTGCTAATGAAAAACTGTTTCTT. The V call is TRBV30, the J call TRBJ1-4; possible D gene TRBD1, 5 bases. Germline V lookup: CDR1 GTSNPN, CDR2 SVGIG (reference sequence). This CDR3 is 15 amino acids long. Trimming took off 1 base at V and 3 bases at J, with 12 bases between the two ends.

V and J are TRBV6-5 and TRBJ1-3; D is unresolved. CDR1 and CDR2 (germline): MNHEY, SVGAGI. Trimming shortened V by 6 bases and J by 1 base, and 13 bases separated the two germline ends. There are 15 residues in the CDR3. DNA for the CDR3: TGTGCCAGCAGCCCTCTAGATAGATCTGGAAACACCATATATTTT. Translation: CASSPLDRSGNTIYF.

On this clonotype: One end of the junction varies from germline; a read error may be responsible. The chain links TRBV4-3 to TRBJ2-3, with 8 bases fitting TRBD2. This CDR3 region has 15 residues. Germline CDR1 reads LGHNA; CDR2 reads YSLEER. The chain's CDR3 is CARSQGGGRRLTQYF. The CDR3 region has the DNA TGCGCCCGCAGCCAGGGCGGGGGGCGGCGATTAACGCAGTATTTT.

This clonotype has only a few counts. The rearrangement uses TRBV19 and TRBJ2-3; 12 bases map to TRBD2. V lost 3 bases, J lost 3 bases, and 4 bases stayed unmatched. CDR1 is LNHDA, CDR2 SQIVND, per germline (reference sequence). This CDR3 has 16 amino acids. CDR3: CASSILAGGQTDTQYF. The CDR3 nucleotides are TGTGCCAGTAGTATCCTAGCGGGGGGGCAGACAGATACGCAGTATTTT. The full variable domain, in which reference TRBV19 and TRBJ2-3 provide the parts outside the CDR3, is DGGITQSPKYLFRKEGQNVTLSCEQNLNHDAMYWYRQDPGQGLRLIYYSQIVNDFQKGDIAEGYSVSREKKESFPLTVTSAQKNPTAFYLCASSILAGGQTDTQYFGPGTRLTVL.

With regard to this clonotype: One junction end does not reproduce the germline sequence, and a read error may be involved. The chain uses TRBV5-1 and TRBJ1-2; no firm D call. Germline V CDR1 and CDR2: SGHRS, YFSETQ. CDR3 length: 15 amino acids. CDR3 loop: CAGSPQPTDTYGYTF. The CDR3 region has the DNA TGCGCCGGCAGCCCTCAACCGACGGATACCTATGGCTACACCTTC.

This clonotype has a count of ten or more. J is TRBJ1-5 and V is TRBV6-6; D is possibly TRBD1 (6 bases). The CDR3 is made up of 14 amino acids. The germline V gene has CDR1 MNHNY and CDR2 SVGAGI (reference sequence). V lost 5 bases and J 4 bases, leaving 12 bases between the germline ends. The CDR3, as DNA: TGTGCCAGCAGTCCGGACAGTGATAATCAGCCCCAGCATTTT. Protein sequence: CASSPDSDNQPQHF.

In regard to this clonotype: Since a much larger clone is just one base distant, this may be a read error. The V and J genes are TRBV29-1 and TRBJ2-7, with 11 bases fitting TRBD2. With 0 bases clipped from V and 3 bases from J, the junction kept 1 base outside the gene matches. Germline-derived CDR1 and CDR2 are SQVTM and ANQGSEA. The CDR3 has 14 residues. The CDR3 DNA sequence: TGCAGCGTTGAAGAACTAGCGGGGGTCTACGAGCAGTACTTC. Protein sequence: CSVEELAGVYEQYF.

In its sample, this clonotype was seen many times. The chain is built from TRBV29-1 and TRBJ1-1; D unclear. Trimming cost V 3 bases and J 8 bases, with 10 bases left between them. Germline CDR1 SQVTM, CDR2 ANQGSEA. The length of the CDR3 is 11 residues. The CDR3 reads CSVEGNSEAFF. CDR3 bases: TGCAGCGTTGAGGGTAATAGCGAAGCTTTCTTT.

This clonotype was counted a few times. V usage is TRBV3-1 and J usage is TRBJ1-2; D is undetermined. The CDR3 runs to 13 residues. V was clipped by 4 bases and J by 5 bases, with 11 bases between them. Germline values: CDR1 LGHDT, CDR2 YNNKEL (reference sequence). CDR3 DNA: TGTGCCAGCAGCCCCCCCGGGGTGTATGGCTACACCTTC. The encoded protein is CASSPPGVYGYTF. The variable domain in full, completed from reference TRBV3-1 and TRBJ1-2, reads DTAVSQTPKYLVTQMGNDKSIKCEQNLGHDTMYWYKQDSKKFLKIMFSYNNKELIINETVPNRFSPKSPDKAHLNLHINSLELGDSAVYFCASSPPGVYGYTFGSGTRLTVV.

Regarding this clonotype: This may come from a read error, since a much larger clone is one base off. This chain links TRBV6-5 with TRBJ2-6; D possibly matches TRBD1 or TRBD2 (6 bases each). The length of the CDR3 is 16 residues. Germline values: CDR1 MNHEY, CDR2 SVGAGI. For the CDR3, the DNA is TGTGCCAGCACCGGACTAACATCATCAGGGGCCGACGTCCTGACTTTC. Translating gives CASTGLTSSGADVLTF.

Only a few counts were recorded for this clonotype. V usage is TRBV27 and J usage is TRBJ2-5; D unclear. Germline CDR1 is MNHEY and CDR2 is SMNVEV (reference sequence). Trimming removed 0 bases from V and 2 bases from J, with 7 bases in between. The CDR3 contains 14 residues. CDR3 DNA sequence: TGTGCCAGCAGTTTATCCCTTCCTCAAGAGACCCAGTACTTC. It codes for CASSLSLPQETQYF.

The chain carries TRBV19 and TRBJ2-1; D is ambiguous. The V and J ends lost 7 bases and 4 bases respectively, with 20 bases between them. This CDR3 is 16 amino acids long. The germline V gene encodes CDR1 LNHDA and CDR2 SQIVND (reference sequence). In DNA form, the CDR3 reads TGTGCCAGTAACCCCGGCTGGAGCGCAAGATACAATGAGCAGTTCTTC. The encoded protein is CASNPGWSARYNEQFF.

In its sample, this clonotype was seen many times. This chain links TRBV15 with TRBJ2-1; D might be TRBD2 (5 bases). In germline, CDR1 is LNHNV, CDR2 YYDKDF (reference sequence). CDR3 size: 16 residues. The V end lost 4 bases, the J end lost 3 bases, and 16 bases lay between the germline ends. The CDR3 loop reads CATSTHVLVGYNEQFF. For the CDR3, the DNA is TGTGCCACCAGCACCCATGTACTAGTGGGCTACAATGAGCAGTTCTTC.

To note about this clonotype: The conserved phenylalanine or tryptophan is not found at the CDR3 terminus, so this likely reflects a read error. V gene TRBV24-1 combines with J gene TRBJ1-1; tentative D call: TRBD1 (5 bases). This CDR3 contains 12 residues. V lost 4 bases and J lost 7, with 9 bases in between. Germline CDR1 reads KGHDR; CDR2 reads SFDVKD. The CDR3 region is CATSDRDGEAFS. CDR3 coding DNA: TGTGCCACCAGTGACAGGGATGGTGAAGCTTTCTCT.

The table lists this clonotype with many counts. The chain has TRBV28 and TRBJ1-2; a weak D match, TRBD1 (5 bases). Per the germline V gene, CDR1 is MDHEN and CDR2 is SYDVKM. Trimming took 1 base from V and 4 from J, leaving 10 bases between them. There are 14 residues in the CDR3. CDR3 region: CASSLSGDSYGYTF. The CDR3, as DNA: TGTGCCAGCAGTTTATCCGGAGACAGCTATGGCTACACCTTC.

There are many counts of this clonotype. This CDR3 is CASGGLGYEQYF. In DNA form, the CDR3 reads TGTGCCAGCGGCGGGCTGGGCTACGAGCAGTACTTC. The chain employs TRBV7-9 and TRBJ2-7; a possible D gene is TRBD2 (5 bases). Trimming stripped 8 bases from V and 3 bases from J, with 11 bases between. This CDR3 spans 12 amino acids. Germline V gives CDR1 SEHNR, CDR2 FQNEAQ (reference sequence).

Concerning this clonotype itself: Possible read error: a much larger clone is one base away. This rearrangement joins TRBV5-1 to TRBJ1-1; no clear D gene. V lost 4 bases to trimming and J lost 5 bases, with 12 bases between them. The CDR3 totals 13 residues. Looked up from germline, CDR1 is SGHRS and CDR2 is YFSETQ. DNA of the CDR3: TGCGCCAGCAGCCCGGACGGAGCGACTGAAGCTTTCTTT. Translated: CASSPDGATEAFF.

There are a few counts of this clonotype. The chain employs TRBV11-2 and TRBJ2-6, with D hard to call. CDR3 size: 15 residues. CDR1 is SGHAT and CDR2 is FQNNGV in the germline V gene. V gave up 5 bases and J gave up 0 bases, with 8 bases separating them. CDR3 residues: CASSPDPSGANVLTF. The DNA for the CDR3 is TGTGCCAGCAGCCCTGACCCCTCTGGGGCCAACGTCCTGACTTTC.

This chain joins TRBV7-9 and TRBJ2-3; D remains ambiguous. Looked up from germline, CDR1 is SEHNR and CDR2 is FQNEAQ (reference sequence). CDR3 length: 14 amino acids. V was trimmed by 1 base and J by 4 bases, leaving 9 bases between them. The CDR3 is CASSLVEDPDTQYF. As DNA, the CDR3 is TGTGCCAGCAGCTTAGTAGAGGATCCAGATACGCAGTATTTT. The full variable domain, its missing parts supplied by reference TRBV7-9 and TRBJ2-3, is DTGVSQNPRHKITKRGQNVTFRCDPISEHNRLYWYRQTLGQGPEFLTYFQNEAQLEKSRLLSDRFSAERPKGSFSTLEIQRTEQGDSAMYLCASSLVEDPDTQYFGPGTRLTVL.

CDR3 loop: CASSSSYTTWNTEAFF. The CDR3 DNA sequence: TGTGCCAGCAGCTCTTCGTATACTACTTGGAACACTGAAGCTTTCTTT. The V call is TRBV13, the J call TRBJ1-1; no firm D call. This CDR3 region has 16 residues. The V and J ends lost 4 bases and 1 base respectively, with 16 bases between them. Germline values: CDR1 PRHDT, CDR2 FYEKMQ (reference sequence). Together with reference TRBV13 and TRBJ1-1, the CDR3 gives the full variable domain: AAGVIQSPRHLIKEKRETATLKCYPIPRHDTVYWYQQGPGQDPQFLISFYEKMQSDKGSIPDRFSAQQFSDYHSELNMSSLELGDSALYFCASSSSYTTWNTEAFFGQGTRLTVV.

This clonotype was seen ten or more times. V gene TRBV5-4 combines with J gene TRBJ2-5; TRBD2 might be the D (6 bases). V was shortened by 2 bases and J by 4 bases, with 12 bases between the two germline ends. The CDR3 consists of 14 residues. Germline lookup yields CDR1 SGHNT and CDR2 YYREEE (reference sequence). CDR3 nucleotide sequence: TGTGCCAGCAGCTTTTTCGGAGGGGCAGAGACCCAGTACTTC. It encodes CASSFFGGAETQYF.

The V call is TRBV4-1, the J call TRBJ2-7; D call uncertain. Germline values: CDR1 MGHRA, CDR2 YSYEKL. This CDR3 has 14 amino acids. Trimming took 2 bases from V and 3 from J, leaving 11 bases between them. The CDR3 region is CASSQIPADYEQYF. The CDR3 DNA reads TGCGCCAGCAGCCAAATCCCGGCAGACTACGAGCAGTACTTC.

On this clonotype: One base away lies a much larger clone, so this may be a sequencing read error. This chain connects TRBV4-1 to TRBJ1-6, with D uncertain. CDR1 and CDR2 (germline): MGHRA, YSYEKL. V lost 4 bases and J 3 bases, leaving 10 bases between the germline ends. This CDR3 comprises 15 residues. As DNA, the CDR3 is TGCGCCAGCAGCCTAGAGCCCGACTATAATTCACCCCTCCACTTT. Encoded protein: CASSLEPDYNSPLHF.

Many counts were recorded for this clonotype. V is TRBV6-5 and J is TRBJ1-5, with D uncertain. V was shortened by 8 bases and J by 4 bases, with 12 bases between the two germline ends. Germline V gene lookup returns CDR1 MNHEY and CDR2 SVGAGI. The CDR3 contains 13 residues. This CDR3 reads CASRSSPNQPQHF. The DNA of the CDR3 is TGTGCCAGCCGTTCGTCGCCGAATCAGCCCCAGCATTTT.

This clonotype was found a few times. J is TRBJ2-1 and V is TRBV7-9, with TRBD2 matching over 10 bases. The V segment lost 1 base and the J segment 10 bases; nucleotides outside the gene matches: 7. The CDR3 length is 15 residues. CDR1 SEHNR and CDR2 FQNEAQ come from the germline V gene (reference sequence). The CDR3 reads CASSLGASGGLEQFF. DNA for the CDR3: TGTGCCAGCAGCTTAGGGGCTAGCGGGGGCCTGGAGCAGTTCTTC.

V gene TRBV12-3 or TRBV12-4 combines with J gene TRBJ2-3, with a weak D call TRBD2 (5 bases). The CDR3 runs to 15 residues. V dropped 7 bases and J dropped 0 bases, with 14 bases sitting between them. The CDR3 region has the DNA TGTGCCAGCATTGAGGGCGGCCCTAGCACAGATACGCAGTATTTT. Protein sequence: CASIEGGPSTDTQYF.

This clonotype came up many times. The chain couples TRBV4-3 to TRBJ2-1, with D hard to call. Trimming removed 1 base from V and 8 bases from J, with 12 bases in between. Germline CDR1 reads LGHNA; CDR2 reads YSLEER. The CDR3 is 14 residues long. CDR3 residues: CASSQGPSVDEQFF. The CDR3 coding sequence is TGCGCCAGCAGCCAAGGTCCCAGCGTCGATGAGCAGTTCTTC.

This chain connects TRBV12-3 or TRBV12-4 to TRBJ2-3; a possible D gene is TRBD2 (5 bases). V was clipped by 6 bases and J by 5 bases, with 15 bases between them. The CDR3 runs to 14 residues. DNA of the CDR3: TGTGCCAGCAGCCTTGGACTGTCGATAGATACGCAGTATTTT. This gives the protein CASSLGLSIDTQYF.